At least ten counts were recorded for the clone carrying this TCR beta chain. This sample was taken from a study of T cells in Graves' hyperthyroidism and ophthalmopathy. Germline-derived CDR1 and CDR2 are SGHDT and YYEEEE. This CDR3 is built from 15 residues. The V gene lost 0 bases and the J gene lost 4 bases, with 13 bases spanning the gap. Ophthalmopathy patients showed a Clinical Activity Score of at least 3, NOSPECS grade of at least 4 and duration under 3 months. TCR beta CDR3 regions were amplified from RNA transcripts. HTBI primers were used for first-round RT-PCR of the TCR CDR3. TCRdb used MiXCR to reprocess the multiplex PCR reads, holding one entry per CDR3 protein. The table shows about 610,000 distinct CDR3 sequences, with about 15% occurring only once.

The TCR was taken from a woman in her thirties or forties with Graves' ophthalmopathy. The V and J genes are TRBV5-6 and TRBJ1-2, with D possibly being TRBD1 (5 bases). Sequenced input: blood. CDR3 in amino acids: CASSLAPLGVYGYTF. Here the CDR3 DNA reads TGTGCCAGCAGCTTGGCCCCCTTGGGGGTCTATGGCTACACCTTC.